This T cell receptor beta chain comes out of a study of blood T cell repertoires in COVID-19. Study overall: T cells, B-cell-depleted T cells, or PBMCs supplied cDNA or gDNA.

The authors' processing: The assay estimated nucleated cells by amplifying reference gene primers. Sequencing used immunoSEQ multiplex PCR; TCRdb keeps in-frame clones, though not all of them. From that table come the V and J calls and clone size; the DNA was used to work out D and trimming. The sample includes tens of thousands of clones, about 90% of them seen just once. The V end lost 5 bases, the J end lost 3 bases, and 14 bases lay between the germline ends. The CDR3 covers 15 residues. Germline CDR1 reads SEHNR; CDR2 reads FQNEAQ (reference sequence). This chain joins TRBV7-9 and TRBJ2-1; a weak D match, TRBD2 (5 bases). The clonotype originates from a man aged 45-65 years with COVID-19, enrolled during active disease. The material sequenced was peripheral blood. CDR3 in DNA: TGTGCCAGCAGCCCTCATGAGGGTTTCTACAATGAGCAGTTCTTC. It encodes CASSPHEGFYNEQFF.